This T cell receptor beta chain originates from a study of CD4 T cells in lung cancer. Turning to the study itself: Before giving blood, patients had received treatments including platinum chemotherapy, some also nivolumab or pembrolizumab.

The V gene end was trimmed by 3 bases and the J gene end by 4 bases; junction bases not matched to a gene: 11. The CDR3 is 16 residues long. The germline V gene has CDR1 SGHDT and CDR2 YYEEEE. For this clone: The antigen remains unidentified.

This table comes from immunoSEQ multiplex PCR, and its TCRdb copy is limited to in-frame clones, with some not included. The sample carries 230 or so clones, roughly 90% recorded once. Mutant 27-mer peptides stimulated the PBMCs for about 13 days before restimulation with peptide-pulsed autologous B cells. The sorted cells were live T cells secreting IFNgamma after restimulation with peptide-pulsed B cells. Limiting-dilution expansion used roughly 3 or 10 sorted cells per well for about 12 to 23 days. This sequence originates from a woman aged 55-70 years with non-small cell lung cancer. Some clones in this sample may be carry-over from other donors' samples. This sequence joins TRBV5-6 and TRBJ1-1; 8 bases match TRBD1. The sample comprised a CD4+ T cell line or clone grown in culture. CDR3 DNA sequence: TGTGCCAGCAGCTATGGACAGGGAGCATCACTCACTGAAGCTTTCTTT. It translates to CASSYGQGASLTEAFF.